This entry describes one TCR beta chain. Original handling: Counts of nucleated cells, estimated from reference gene primer amplification, were obtained. Sequencing was performed with immunoSEQ multiplex PCR; in TCRdb, only in-frame clones are kept and a portion is missing. The V and J calls and clone size were taken over from that table, and D and trimming were inferred from the DNA. Of about 300,000 clones listed, roughly 83% were seen once; the top ten hold under 2%. This specimen comes from a study of blood T cell repertoires in COVID-19. Study background: COVID-19 samples from acute and convalescent phases originated in the United States, Italy and Spain. The cDNA or gDNA used as material had been derived from T cells, B-cell-depleted T cells, or PBMCs.

This CDR3 has 15 residues. The J segment lost 10 bases and the V segment lost 1 base, leaving 9 bases of the junction unmatched. Per the germline V gene, CDR1 is SGHRS and CDR2 is YFSETQ. The source material was peripheral blood. This sequence joins TRBV5-1 and TRBJ2-1, with TRBD2 identical over 9 bases. The clonotype was recovered from a woman between 50 and 59 years old with acute or convalescent COVID-19. DNA for the CDR3: TGCGCCAGCAGCTTGCTTAGCGGGAGTATAACGGAGCAGTTCTTC. Protein: CASSLLSGSITEQFF.